This TCR beta chain was captured by sequencing in a study of T cells in Graves' hyperthyroidism and ophthalmopathy. The TCR beta CDR3 regions underwent amplification using RNA transcripts as the source. The TCR CDR3 first-round RT-PCR relied on the HTBI primer set. TCRdb passed the multiplex PCR reads through MiXCR, listing each CDR3 protein once. The sample holds under 750,000 distinct CDR3 sequences, roughly a sixth seen once. PBMCs were obtained from approximately 9.2 ml fresh peripheral blood. This clonotype was recorded at least ten times. This sequence was found in a woman between 45 and 65 years old with Graves' hyperthyroidism that later progressed to Graves' ophthalmopathy. The sample comprised blood.

The CDR3 reads CASSYSSYNEQFF. Here the CDR3 DNA reads TGTGCCAGCAGTTACTCGAGCTACAATGAGCAGTTCTTC. This rearrangement joins TRBV6-2 or TRBV6-3 to TRBJ2-1, with D uncertain. Germline loops: CDR1 MNHEY, CDR2 SVGEGT. V gave up 0 bases and J gave up 3 bases, with 3 bases separating them. The CDR3 has 13 amino acids.